This T cell receptor (beta chain) was captured in a study of blood T cell repertoires in COVID-19. Study-wide background: From the United States, Italy and Spain came samples of acute and convalescent COVID-19. Sources were T cells, B-cell-depleted T cells, or PBMCs; the material itself was cDNA or gDNA.

The authors' processing: Estimation of nucleated cell counts relied on the amplification of reference gene primers. TCRdb's copy holds only in-frame clones and misses some; the assay was immunoSEQ multiplex PCR. The V and J calls and the clone size are those of that table, but D and trimming were determined from the DNA. This table holds 190,000 or so clones, less than 95% found once. This CDR3 region has 14 residues. Germline CDR1 SNHLY, CDR2 FYNNEI. V lost 2 bases and J 9 bases, leaving 16 bases between the germline ends. Those enrolled in Seattle joined during active infection and were followed longitudinally afterward.

V and J are TRBV2 and TRBJ1-2; D may be TRBD1 (6 bases). This sequence originates from a man younger than 40 with COVID-19, enrolled during active disease. Material: peripheral blood. The CDR3 loop reads CASSENRAEGSYTF. The CDR3 bases are TGTGCCAGCAGTGAAAACAGGGCTGAGGGAAGCTACACCTTC.